Shown below are 17 T cell receptor beta chains from a single sample sequenced in a study of beta chain features in type 1 diabetes. General study points: Shortening that was moderate but significant affected the TCRB CDR3s of Type 1 diabetes patients in all four CD4+ subsets.

Which antigens these TCRs recognize remains unknown. Reverse transcribing all isolated RNA meant expressed TCRB transcripts were sequenced. Profiled with immunoSEQ multiplex PCR; TCRdb holds only in-frame clones, not every one. The sample consists of about 660,000 clones, roughly an eighth of them appearing once. The sequenced sample consisted of naive CD4+ T cells from blood. These TCRs come from a young man with type 1 diabetes.

This chain connects TRBV29-1 to TRBJ2-7; the D gene is possibly TRBD1 (5 bases). The CDR3 is 11 amino acids. Germline V gene lookup returns CDR1 SQVTM and CDR2 ANQGSEA. The germline V and J ends were trimmed by 7 bases and 3 bases, with 10 bases remaining between them. CDR3: CSAGRDYEQYF. CDR3 bases: TGCAGCGCAGGCAGGGACTACGAGCAGTACTTC.

The J gene is TRBJ1-2, the V gene TRBV10-3; tentative D call: TRBD1 (6 bases). This CDR3 spans 14 amino acids. V was trimmed by 4 bases and J by 4 bases, leaving 13 bases between them. Germline values: CDR1 ENHRY, CDR2 SYGVKD. As DNA, the CDR3 is TGTGCCATCAGTGGCGGGGGCAGGACCTATGGCTACACCTTC. Protein sequence: CAISGGGRTYGYTF.

This clone turned up a few times. The rearrangement joins TRBV11-2 to TRBJ2-5; D possibly corresponds to TRBD1 (6 bases). From germline, CDR1 is SGHAT and CDR2 FQNNGV. V was trimmed by 2 bases and J by 5 bases, leaving 9 bases between them. The CDR3 covers 13 residues. CDR3: CASSLRTEETQYF. The CDR3 nucleotides are TGTGCCAGCAGCTTACGGACAGAGGAGACCCAGTACTTC.

In its sample, this clone was seen a few times. This sequence joins TRBV7-2 and TRBJ1-5; D uncertain. This CDR3 is built from 12 residues. From germline, CDR1 is SGHTA and CDR2 FQGNSA. V lost 4 bases and J 10 bases, leaving 11 bases between the germline ends. This chain's CDR3 is CASSSLLSPQHF. The CDR3 DNA sequence: TGTGCCAGCAGCTCCTTGTTGTCCCCCCAGCATTTT.

The gene calls are TRBV30 and TRBJ2-3; either TRBD1 or TRBD2 may fit D (6 bases each). The CDR3 sequence is 13 residues long. The germline V gene has CDR1 GTSNPN and CDR2 SVGIG (reference sequence). V was cut by 5 bases and J by 3 bases, with 12 bases left in between. CDR3: CAWGGRATDTQYF. CDR3 nucleotide sequence: TGTGCCTGGGGGGGGCGAGCGACAGATACGCAGTATTTT. Supplemented by reference TRBV30 and TRBJ2-3, the full variable domain reads SQTIHQWPATLVQPVGSPLSLECTVEGTSNPNLYWYRQAAGRGLQLLFYSVGIGQISSEVPQNLSASRPQDRQFILSSKKLLLSDSGFYLCAWGGRATDTQYFGPGTRLTVL.

In its sample, this clone was seen a few times. The rearrangement joins TRBV5-1 to TRBJ2-1; TRBD1 might be the D (6 bases). This CDR3 is built from 15 residues. Germline values: CDR1 SGHRS, CDR2 YFSETQ. Trimming took off 2 bases at V and 4 bases at J, with 13 bases between the two ends. Here the CDR3 reads CASSLQGPGYNEQFF. The CDR3 nucleotides are TGCGCCAGCAGCTTACAGGGTCCGGGGTACAATGAGCAGTTCTTC.

This clone came up a few times. The V gene is TRBV2, the J gene TRBJ1-1, with no clear D. Trimming stripped 1 base from V and 7 bases from J, with 10 bases between. CDR1 and CDR2 from the germline V gene are SNHLY and FYNNEI. The CDR3 has 13 amino acids. The CDR3 nucleotides are TGTGCCAGCAGTGAAGGGGTGTTCGGTGAAGCTTTCTTT. Its protein product is CASSEGVFGEAFF.

The chain uses TRBV30 and TRBJ2-1; no reliable D call. The CDR3 runs 15 residues. V was shortened by 1 base and J by 1 base, with 11 bases between the two germline ends. The germline V gene has CDR1 GTSNPN and CDR2 SVGIG (reference sequence). Written as DNA, the CDR3 is TGTGCCTGGAGTGCCTTAGTGGGATCCTACAATGAGCAGTTCTTC. It encodes CAWSALVGSYNEQFF.

The genes are TRBV4-3 and TRBJ1-3; D perhaps matches TRBD1 (5 bases). V lost 0 bases and J lost 2, with 20 bases in between. The CDR3 consists of 19 residues. In germline, CDR1 is LGHNA, CDR2 YSLEER. The CDR3 loop reads CASSQDWYLGRAAGNTIYF. As DNA, the CDR3 is TGCGCCAGCAGCCAAGATTGGTACTTGGGCAGGGCCGCTGGAAACACCATATATTTT.

CDR3 nucleotides: TGTGCCAGCAGTTTGGAAGGTGGGGCCAACGTCCTGACTTTC. It encodes CASSLEGGANVLTF. The chain couples TRBV27 to TRBJ2-6; D is uncertain. Germline values: CDR1 MNHEY, CDR2 SMNVEV (reference sequence). This CDR3 spans 14 amino acids. V lost 3 bases and J lost 3, with 6 bases in between.

The V call is TRBV29-1, the J call TRBJ2-5; TRBD1 matches 8 bases. The DNA end is a closer match to TRBJ2-7, so the J assignment may be wrong. The germline V gene has CDR1 SQVTM and CDR2 ANQGSEA. The CDR3 runs 12 residues. The CDR3 coding sequence is TGCAGCGCCCGGGACAGGTTCGCCGAGCAGTACTTC. The encoded protein is CSARDRFAEQYF.

The V and J genes are TRBV7-9 and TRBJ2-1; D is possibly TRBD2 (5 bases). The V gene's germline CDR1 is SEHNR and CDR2 FQNEAQ (reference sequence). This CDR3 comprises 16 residues. V was pared by 2 bases and J by 0 bases, with 11 bases between. The CDR3: CASSLSGRSSYNEQFF. In DNA form, the CDR3 reads TGTGCCAGCAGCTTAAGCGGTCGAAGCTCCTACAATGAGCAGTTCTTC.

This clone was found a few times. The genes are TRBV18 and TRBJ2-5, with a weak D call TRBD2 (6 bases). Germline CDR1 and CDR2: KGHSH and LQKENI. The CDR3 has 14 residues. Trimming shortened V by 3 bases and J by 5 bases, and 13 bases separated the two germline ends. The CDR3 reads CASSPRPGVETQYF. CDR3 coding DNA: TGTGCCAGCTCACCGCGTCCGGGGGTGGAGACCCAGTACTTC.

There are a few counts of this clone. This sequence joins TRBV6-6 and TRBJ2-5; 9 nucleotides line up with TRBD1. V was clipped by 2 bases and J by 6 bases; unmatched bases: 1. This CDR3 has 13 amino acids. Per germline, CDR1 MNHNY and CDR2 SVGAGI (reference sequence). The CDR3 sequence: CASSYGTGQTQYF. The CDR3 coding sequence is TGTGCCAGCAGTTACGGGACAGGGCAGACCCAGTACTTC.

This clone was seen a few times. The chain combines TRBV27 with TRBJ1-5; 7 nucleotides line up with TRBD1. This CDR3 is built from 13 residues. Germline lookup yields CDR1 MNHEY and CDR2 SMNVEV (reference sequence). Trimming cost V 5 bases and J 6 bases; bases outside gene matches: 4. CDR3 nucleotide sequence: TGTGCCAGCAGTGGACAGGTCGGTCAGCCCCAGCATTTT. Its protein is CASSGQVGQPQHF.

This clone was detected only a few times. The chain has TRBV2 and TRBJ2-5, with a possible D match to TRBD1 (7 bases). V lost 5 bases and J lost 1, with 11 bases in between. Per germline, CDR1 SNHLY and CDR2 FYNNEI. The CDR3 consists of 14 residues. CDR3 DNA: TGTGCCAGCAGTAGGCGGGACAGCCAAGAGACCCAGTACTTC. Protein product: CASSRRDSQETQYF.

This chain connects TRBV6-5 to TRBJ2-1; possible D gene TRBD2, 6 bases. Trimming shortened V by 5 bases and J by 7 bases, and 18 bases separated the two germline ends. Germline V gene data show CDR1 as MNHEY and CDR2 as SVGAGI. The CDR3 spans 15 residues. The CDR3 spells CASSPSRVSGNEQFF. CDR3 nucleotide sequence: TGTGCCAGCAGTCCCTCCCGGGTAAGCGGGAATGAGCAGTTCTTC.